This record covers a single T cell receptor (beta chain). Only a few counts were recorded for this clone. There is no known antigen for this receptor. No much larger clone is present one base from it, and per-base qualities are unavailable. TCRbeta CDR3 regions were amplified from genomic DNA using the immunoSEQ Assay, a bias-controlled multiplex PCR. The authors processed their data as follows. Within the assay, amplification of reference gene primers was used to estimate how many nucleated cells each sample contained. To quantify the absolute abundance of each unique TCRbeta CDR3 rearrangement, sequence reads were collapsed and filtered. For each sample, productive Simpson clonality was calculated as the square root of Simpson's diversity index over productive rearrangements. This immuneACCESS table, as held by TCRdb, lists in-frame sequences with V and J called but not all clones. Of the missing ones, under half trace to an unresolved V gene in checked studies; the others have no known cause. V and J calls and clone size follow that table, whereas D and trimming were derived from the DNA. This sample has around 170,000 clones in its table, and more than 70% of those were observed once. Clones ranked in the top ten supply roughly an eighth of the sample.

V gives up 0 bases and J gives up 5 bases, and the segment between their germline ends measures 16 bases. Reading the germline V gene gives CDR1 MNHEY and CDR2 SVGAGI. From the cysteine through the phenylalanine, the CDR3 covers 16 amino acids. The retained sequence is limited to the CDR3, 48 bases, with the frame set at the first base. Each collaborating institution followed its own protocols to collect whole blood in K2EDTA tubes. For TCRbeta analysis, collaborator samples were shipped as frozen whole blood, as isolated PBMCs, or as DNA extracted from either sample type. The data belong to a study of blood T cell repertoires in COVID-19 (dated by TCRdb to the early 2020s). Background for the entire study: Collaborator samples came from the United States, Italy and Spain and covered acute and convalescent phases of COVID-19. The material from the prospective study consisted of cDNA or gDNA derived from T cells, B-cell-depleted T cells, or PBMCs. Deeply sampled blood TCRbeta repertoires from subjects exposed to, actively infected with, or recovered from COVID-19 were included in the dataset. The repertoires were released in a freely available public database meant as a resource for research on the immune response to SARS-CoV-2. Samples were obtained from the ongoing ImmuneRACE study (first 160 participants) and from over 1,000 subjects provided by 6 global collaborators. A de-identified subject ID, COVID-19 status, age in years and sex were almost always included in the sample metadata. Where HLA class I and class II types were available, the types were taken from metadata supplied by the sample provider, not from assay-based typing.

General study outcomes and caveats: Clinical and demographic metadata were provided uncurated, with the amount varying by source and participant.

The sequence joins TRBV6-5 to TRBJ1-2, with no confidently assigned D gene. This TCR came from a man between 18 and 35 years old with active or convalescent COVID-19. Source material: peripheral blood. In nucleotides, the sequence is TGTGCCAGCAGTTACTCTGGCGGGAGGGCCGGGTATGGCTACACCTTC. Its amino acids are CASSYSGGRAGYGYTF.